These 15 T cell receptor beta chains originate from one sample sequenced in a study of CD8+CD57+ T cells in acquired aplastic anemia (dated by TCRdb to 2017 to 2018). The data were produced on an Illumina HiSeq 2000. Genomic DNA served as template for TCR beta VDJ combination and CDR3 sequence profiling. Through fastp at Q25 and MiXCR, TCRdb rebuilt clones from the public reads, retaining in-frame beta chains. Rows matching on CDR3 protein sequence are summarized as one entry with the most common DNA and genes. This sample holds 180,000 or so distinct CDR3 sequences; 46% were observed only once. Jointly, the top ten make up about 2.9% of the sample. The sequenced sample was sorted CD4+, CD8+, or CD8+CD57+ T cells (not recorded which) from PBMCs. These receptors were taken from a human donor in good health.

A note on this clonotype: A read error may account for a junction end that differs from germline. This chain links TRBV29-1 with TRBJ1-4; the D is unclear. The germline V gene has CDR1 SQVTM and CDR2 ANQGSEA. The CDR3 has 14 residues. The CDR3 bases are TGCAGCGTCTGGGGATCAGCAACTGATGAGAAACTGTTTTTT. Its translation is CSVWGSATDEKLFF.

In this sample, this clonotype turned up once. This chain connects TRBV10-3 to TRBJ2-3, with a weak D call TRBD2 (5 bases). V lost 2 bases and J 4 bases, leaving 10 bases between the germline ends. Germline V gene sequence: CDR1 ENHRY, CDR2 SYGVKD. The CDR3 contains 14 residues. CDR3 nucleotide sequence: TGTGCCATCAGTGAGACTTCGGGGTCAGATACGCAGTATTTT. It is translated as CAISETSGSDTQYF.

V gene TRBV6-2 or TRBV6-3 combines with J gene TRBJ2-2, with 8 bases aligning to TRBD1. V shed 5 bases and J 6 bases; nucleotides not matched to a gene: 8. This CDR3 comprises 15 residues. CDR1 is MNHEY, CDR2 SVGEGT, per germline. Here the CDR3 reads CASSNDRGLAGELFF. The CDR3 DNA follows: TGTGCCAGCAGTAACGACAGGGGCCTCGCCGGGGAGCTGTTTTTT.

Many counts were recorded for this clonotype. The chain employs TRBV3-1 and TRBJ1-2; possible D gene TRBD1, 6 bases. This CDR3 is built from 12 residues. Trimming stripped 3 bases from V and 8 bases from J, with 10 bases between. Germline values: CDR1 LGHDT, CDR2 YNNKEL (reference sequence). Here the CDR3 reads CASSQGAGGYTF. The CDR3 DNA reads TGTGCCAGCAGCCAGGGGGCTGGCGGCTACACCTTC.

The chain has TRBV19 and TRBJ2-3; 7 bases fit TRBD2. The CDR3 contains 12 residues. J was trimmed by 4 bases and V by 8 bases; bases with no gene match: 3. From germline, CDR1 is LNHDA and CDR2 SQIVND (reference sequence). CDR3 residues: CASSTSSDTQYF. Here the CDR3 DNA reads TGTGCCAGTTCGACTAGCTCAGATACGCAGTATTTT.

The chain links TRBV20-1 to TRBJ2-5; D tentatively reads TRBD1 or TRBD2 (5 bases each). This CDR3 contains 14 residues. Germline V gene lookup returns CDR1 DFQATT and CDR2 SNEGSKA (reference sequence). Trimming left V 1 base short and J 1 base short, with 10 bases between. The CDR3 is CSARGGDRQETQYF. CDR3 bases: TGCAGTGCTAGAGGAGGGGACCGCCAAGAGACCCAGTACTTC.

The DNA of the CDR3 is TGTGCCAGTAGTCCCGGACCTACTAGCCCCAGCTCCTACAATGAGCAGTTCTTC. Its protein product is CASSPGPTSPSSYNEQFF. The chain combines TRBV19 with TRBJ2-1, with a weak D call TRBD2 (6 bases). Trimming cost V 5 bases and J 0 bases, with 20 bases left between them. CDR3 size: 18 residues. Germline V gives CDR1 LNHDA, CDR2 SQIVND (reference sequence).

As concerns this clonotype: The germline gene is not matched at one end of the junction; a read error may be the cause. This rearrangement joins TRBV7-9 to TRBJ2-3, with TRBD2 identical over 14 bases. This CDR3 region has 16 residues. The germline gives CDR1 SEHNR, CDR2 FQNEAQ (reference sequence). The CDR3 coding sequence is TGTGCCAGCAGTCGGATGGGACTAGCGGGAGCAGATATGCAGTATTTT. It translates to CASSRMGLAGADMQYF.

This clonotype has just a few counts. V is TRBV3-1 and J is TRBJ1-1; D possibly corresponds to TRBD1 (6 bases). Trimming removed 3 bases from V and 4 bases from J, with 9 bases in between. In germline, CDR1 is LGHDT, CDR2 YNNKEL (reference sequence). The CDR3 is 13 residues long. The CDR3: CASSQGATTEAFF. Here the CDR3 DNA reads TGTGCCAGCAGCCAGGGGGCCACCACTGAAGCTTTCTTT.

The chain links TRBV2 to TRBJ2-2; 11 bases align to TRBD2. The CDR3 contains 17 residues. Germline-derived CDR1 and CDR2 are SNHLY and FYNNEI. V lost 1 base and J lost 1; bases outside the gene matches: 2. This CDR3 reads CASSEVGTSGNTGELFF. The CDR3 nucleotides read TGTGCCAGCAGTGAAGTCGGGACTAGCGGGAACACCGGGGAGCTGTTTTTT.

This clonotype was recorded at least ten times. This chain uses TRBV11-3 with TRBJ2-1; 16 bases are a match to TRBD2. V lost 5 bases to trimming and J lost 9 bases; unmatched junction nucleotides: 4. Germline CDR1 SGHNT, CDR2 YENEEA. CDR3 length: 15 amino acids. The CDR3, as DNA: TGTGCCAGCAGCCCCGGGACTAGCGGGAGGGGTGAGCAGTTCTTC. Translation gives CASSPGTSGRGEQFF.

This chain uses TRBV6-1 with TRBJ1-1; 7 bases are shared with TRBD1. The CDR3 has 15 residues. Germline V gene lookup returns CDR1 MNHNS and CDR2 SASEGT. V shed 4 bases, J shed 6 bases, and the junction held 11 bases outside the gene matches. As DNA, the CDR3 is TGTGCCAGCAGTGCCGACAGGGTCAGAGTGGCTGAAGCTTTCTTT. This sequence encodes CASSADRVRVAEAFF.

The V and J genes are TRBV19 and TRBJ2-2; D gene uncertain. The V gene's germline CDR1 is LNHDA and CDR2 SQIVND (reference sequence). Trimming pared 4 bases from V and 4 bases from J, leaving 13 bases between. The CDR3 totals 15 residues. The CDR3 sequence: CASSTTTGTTGELFF. For the CDR3, the DNA is TGTGCCAGTAGTACGACCACTGGAACCACCGGGGAGCTGTTTTTT.

This clonotype appeared many times. The rearrangement uses TRBV24-1 and TRBJ1-2; TRBD1 matches 9 bases. Germline trimming cut 3 bases from V and 7 bases from J; bases unmatched to any gene: 5. Germline values: CDR1 KGHDR, CDR2 SFDVKD. CDR3 length: 14 residues. Here the CDR3 reads CATSDRGQGAGYTF. DNA of the CDR3: TGTGCCACCAGTGATCGGGGACAGGGCGCTGGCTACACCTTC.

The chain joins TRBV5-4 to TRBJ2-3; a possible D gene is TRBD2 (6 bases). V was pared by 2 bases and J by 0 bases, with 13 bases between. Germline CDR1 and CDR2: SGHNT and YYREEE (reference sequence). This CDR3 region has 16 residues. The chain's CDR3 is CASSFMAGSSTDTQYF. The CDR3 DNA reads as TGTGCCAGCAGCTTTATGGCGGGAAGTAGCACAGATACGCAGTATTTT.